The 23 T cell receptor beta chains given below trace back to one sample, sequenced in a study of shared clonotypes between healthy human individuals (dated by TCRdb to the early 2020s). The library was made by the immunoSEQ multiplex PCR assay. TCRdb carries this immuneACCESS record with in-frame sequences only. Its versions omit some clonotypes, under half of them owing to an unresolved V gene in the studies checked, with the rest unexplained. The sample records approximately 1.1 million clones, 75% to 85% of which are singletons. About 0.52% of the sample comes from the top ten. The sample comprised memory CD4+ T cells from PBMCs. The cell subset or site label corresponds to: CD45RA-negative fraction. These receptors all stem from a young man in good health. Some clones in this sample may be carry-over from other donors' samples.

V is TRBV5-1 and J is TRBJ2-6, with 7 bases fitting TRBD2. V shed 6 bases, J shed 0 bases, and the junction held 6 bases outside the gene matches. This CDR3 spans 16 amino acids. The germline gives CDR1 SGHRS, CDR2 YFSETQ. CDR3 coding DNA: TGCGCCAGCACCTTACGGGGGGACTCTGGGGCCAACGTCCTGACTTTC. It encodes CASTLRGDSGANVLTF.

This chain connects TRBV28 to TRBJ1-5, with a possible D match to TRBD1 (5 bases). This CDR3 comprises 16 residues. The V end was cut by 7 bases, the J end by 3 bases, with 19 bases between. The germline V gene encodes CDR1 MDHEN and CDR2 SYDVKM. The CDR3 nucleotides are TGTGCCAGCACCAACGGGATGAGGGGTACCAATCAGCCCCAGCATTTT. Its translation is CASTNGMRGTNQPQHF.

The chain recombines TRBV27 with TRBJ2-1; TRBD2 matches at 7 bases. Germline CDR1 and CDR2: MNHEY and SMNVEV (reference sequence). This CDR3 contains 16 residues. The V segment lost 5 bases and the J segment 4 bases; nucleotides outside the gene matches: 11. CDR3: CASSPTGGPQYNEQFF. CDR3 sequence (DNA): TGTGCCAGCAGTCCCACGGGGGGTCCCCAATACAATGAGCAGTTCTTC.

The rearrangement joins TRBV6-5 to TRBJ1-4; 7 bases map to TRBD1. V lost 5 bases and J lost 6; bases outside the gene matches: 9. CDR3 length: 15 amino acids. Germline values: CDR1 MNHEY, CDR2 SVGAGI. CDR3 nucleotides: TGTGCCAGCAGTCAACCGCGACAGGGCGATGAAAAACTGTTTTTT. This sequence encodes CASSQPRQGDEKLFF.

The chain uses TRBV5-1 and TRBJ2-5, with no clear D. Germline assignment: CDR1 SGHRS and CDR2 YFSETQ. Trimming cost V 3 bases and J 4 bases, with 19 bases left between them. The CDR3 totals 16 residues. CDR3 residues: CASSSRASPSRETQYF. The CDR3 DNA is TGCGCCAGCAGCTCTCGGGCCTCCCCATCCAGAGAGACCCAGTACTTC.

This chain joins TRBV9 and TRBJ2-7, with D possibly matching TRBD2 (7 bases). Germline CDR1 and CDR2: SGDLS and YYNGEE. The V and J ends lost 0 bases and 6 bases respectively, with 16 bases between them. The CDR3 covers 15 residues. The DNA of the CDR3 is TGTGCCAGCAGCGTAGACTCAAGGGGGGGTAGCGAGCAGTACTTC. This sequence encodes CASSVDSRGGSEQYF.

The rearrangement links TRBV15 to TRBJ2-5; D unresolved. There are 12 residues in the CDR3. Germline loops: CDR1 LNHNV, CDR2 YYDKDF (reference sequence). V was cut by 3 bases and J by 3 bases, with 5 bases left in between. CDR3 in DNA: TGTGCCACCAGCAGTGGGAAAGAGACCCAGTACTTC. It yields the protein CATSSGKETQYF.

In this sample, this clone turned up once. The sample holds other DNA sequences that translate to the same CDR3. The V and J genes are TRBV6-1 and TRBJ1-1, with a tentative D call TRBD1 (5 bases). Germline CDR1 reads MNHNS; CDR2 reads SASEGT. The CDR3 consists of 13 residues. V was clipped by 4 bases and J by 2 bases, with 8 bases between them. The DNA of the CDR3 is TGTGCCAGCAGTGGCCAGGGAAACACTGAAGCTTTCTTT. The encoded protein is CASSGQGNTEAFF.

The rearrangement links TRBV2 to TRBJ2-2, with D maybe TRBD1 (7 bases). V lost 6 bases and J 4 bases, leaving 12 bases between the germline ends. CDR1 SNHLY and CDR2 FYNNEI come from the germline V gene. The CDR3 runs to 14 residues. The CDR3 DNA follows: TGTGCCAGCAGATGGCAGGGGGGCACCGGGGAGCTGTTTTTT. Translating gives CASRWQGGTGELFF.

The V gene is TRBV10-1, the J gene TRBJ1-1; D is perhaps TRBD1 (6 bases). V was pared by 2 bases and J by 3 bases, with 10 bases between. The V gene's germline CDR1 is WNHNN and CDR2 SYGVQD (reference sequence). The CDR3 loop spans 14 amino acids. CDR3 residues: CASSEGGRDTEAFF. The CDR3 DNA sequence: TGCGCCAGCAGTGAGGGGGGGCGGGACACTGAAGCTTTCTTT.

This chain links TRBV28 with TRBJ2-7; 10 bases align to TRBD2. Per the germline V gene, CDR1 is MDHEN and CDR2 is SYDVKM. Germline trimming cut 2 bases from V and 6 bases from J; bases unmatched to any gene: 4. This CDR3 region has 14 residues. CDR3 amino acids: CASSLVAGGREQYF. In DNA form, the CDR3 reads TGTGCCAGCAGTTTAGTAGCGGGAGGACGCGAGCAGTACTTC.

J is TRBJ1-1 and V is TRBV29-1; 7 bases are a match to TRBD1. Looked up from germline, CDR1 is SQVTM and CDR2 is ANQGSEA. The junction had 6 bases not matched to a gene; V was cut back by 3 bases and J by 5 bases. The CDR3 length is 13 residues. The CDR3, as DNA: TGCAGCGTTGACCCCATACAGGGGACTGAAGCTTTCTTT. Translation: CSVDPIQGTEAFF.

The chain has TRBV19 and TRBJ1-2, with D unclear. Trimming removed 6 bases at V and 2 bases at J, with 10 bases between. Germline V gene lookup returns CDR1 LNHDA and CDR2 SQIVND (reference sequence). This CDR3 has 13 amino acids. The CDR3 is CASRLDGNYGYTF. The CDR3 nucleotides are TGTGCCAGTAGACTGGACGGGAACTATGGCTACACCTTC. The whole variable domain, remainder taken from reference TRBV19 and TRBJ1-2, is DGGITQSPKYLFRKEGQNVTLSCEQNLNHDAMYWYRQDPGQGLRLIYYSQIVNDFQKGDIAEGYSVSREKKESFPLTVTSAQKNPTAFYLCASRLDGNYGYTFGSGTRLTVV.

This clone was seen many times. This sequence joins TRBV19 and TRBJ1-5, with D unclear. The CDR3 has 14 amino acids. Trimming shortened V by 6 bases and J by 0 bases, and 9 bases separated the two germline ends. Germline lookup yields CDR1 LNHDA and CDR2 SQIVND (reference sequence). Here the CDR3 reads CASRVRYSNQPQHF. The CDR3, as DNA: TGTGCCAGTAGGGTCAGGTATAGCAATCAGCCCCAGCATTTT.

The V gene is TRBV9, the J gene TRBJ2-7; D remains ambiguous. Trimming removed 3 bases at V and 7 bases at J, with 17 bases between. CDR1 is SGDLS, CDR2 YYNGEE, per germline. The CDR3 runs to 14 residues. CDR3 DNA sequence: TGTGCCAGCAGCGCACAATCGGGCACCGGGGAGCAGTACTTC. Translating it yields CASSAQSGTGEQYF.

This clone came up once. The chain employs TRBV11-2 and TRBJ2-7; a possible D gene is TRBD1 (6 bases). Trimming took off 5 bases at V and 3 bases at J, with 14 bases between the two ends. The germline gives CDR1 SGHAT, CDR2 FQNNGV. The CDR3 runs 14 residues. The CDR3 DNA reads TGTGCCAGCAGCCGGACAGTCCCAAGCTACGAGCAGTACTTC. It is translated as CASSRTVPSYEQYF.

V is TRBV15 and J is TRBJ2-3, with D possibly TRBD2 on 7 matching bases. V lost 1 base and J lost 7, with 15 bases in between. The CDR3 length is 15 residues. Per the germline V gene, CDR1 is LNHNV and CDR2 is YYDKDF (reference sequence). The CDR3 protein is CATSRGSGTQNTQYF. The CDR3, as DNA: TGTGCCACCAGCAGAGGAAGCGGGACACAGAATACGCAGTATTTT.

With respect to this clone: A single base is all that separates this from a far larger clone, so a read error is likely. The CDR3 is CSAADGWGMNTEAFF. The CDR3 nucleotides are TGCAGCGCTGCGGACGGGTGGGGGATGAACACTGAAGCTTTCTTT. This rearrangement joins TRBV29-1 to TRBJ1-1; a possible D gene is TRBD1 (5 bases). Germline V lookup: CDR1 SQVTM, CDR2 ANQGSEA. V was shortened by 7 bases and J by 0 bases, with 18 bases between the two germline ends. CDR3 length: 15 amino acids.

The chain recombines TRBV7-3 with TRBJ2-5; TRBD2 is a possible D gene (6 bases). In germline, CDR1 is SGHTA, CDR2 FQGTGA. The CDR3 spans 14 residues. The V and J ends lost 8 bases and 4 bases respectively, with 17 bases between them. In DNA, the CDR3 is TGTGCCAGCGCGAACCCGGCGGAGGGAGAGACCCAGTACTTC. This translates into CASANPAEGETQYF.

Written as DNA, the CDR3 is TGTGCCAGCAGTTTTGGCGGCAACCAGAGGAAGAACACTGAAGCTTTCTTT. Its translation: CASSFGGNQRKNTEAFF. V and J are TRBV27 and TRBJ1-1; no reliable D call. The V end lost 3 bases, the J end lost 1 base, and 18 bases lay between the germline ends. Germline CDR1 MNHEY, CDR2 SMNVEV (reference sequence). The CDR3 runs 17 residues.

The genes are TRBV19 and TRBJ1-1; D call uncertain. Germline V gene lookup returns CDR1 LNHDA and CDR2 SQIVND (reference sequence). The V gene lost 1 base and the J gene lost 0 bases, with 6 bases spanning the gap. This CDR3 comprises 14 residues. CDR3 sequence: CASSIARVNTEAFF. CDR3 DNA sequence: TGTGCCAGTAGTATAGCGAGGGTGAACACTGAAGCTTTCTTT.

This chain links TRBV18 with TRBJ1-4, with TRBD1 matching 10 bases. The CDR3 spans 16 residues. J gave up 8 bases and V 5 bases, and 11 bases lay outside the gene matches. Germline assignment: CDR1 KGHSH and CDR2 LQKENI. Written as DNA, the CDR3 is TGTGCCAGCTCATCGACTGGGACAGGGGTGAGGGAAAAACTGTTTTTT. Translation gives CASSSTGTGVREKLFF.

The genes are TRBV27 and TRBJ2-7, with D possibly being TRBD1 (8 bases). CDR1 and CDR2 from the germline V gene are MNHEY and SMNVEV (reference sequence). V dropped 6 bases and J dropped 4 bases, with 16 bases sitting between them. CDR3 length: 14 residues. The CDR3 here is CASSPTGEGYEQYF. In DNA, the CDR3 is TGTGCCAGCAGCCCGACAGGGGAGGGTTACGAGCAGTACTTC.